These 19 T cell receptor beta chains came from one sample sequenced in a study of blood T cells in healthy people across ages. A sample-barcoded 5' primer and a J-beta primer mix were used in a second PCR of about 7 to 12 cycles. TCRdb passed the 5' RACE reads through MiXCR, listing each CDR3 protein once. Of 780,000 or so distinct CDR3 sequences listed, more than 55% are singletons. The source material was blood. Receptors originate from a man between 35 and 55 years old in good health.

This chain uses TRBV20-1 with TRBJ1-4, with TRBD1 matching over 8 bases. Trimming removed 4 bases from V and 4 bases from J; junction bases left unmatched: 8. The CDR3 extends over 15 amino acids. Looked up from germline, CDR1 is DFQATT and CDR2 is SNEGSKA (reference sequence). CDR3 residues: CSATGWTGLNEKLFF. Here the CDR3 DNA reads TGCAGTGCTACCGGCTGGACAGGGCTTAATGAAAAACTGTTTTTT.

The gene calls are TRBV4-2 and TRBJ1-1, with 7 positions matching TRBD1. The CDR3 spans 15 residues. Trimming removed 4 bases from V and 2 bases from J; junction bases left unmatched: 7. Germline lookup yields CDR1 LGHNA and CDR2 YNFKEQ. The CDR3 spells CASSPQGQTNTEAFF. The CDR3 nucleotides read TGTGCCAGCAGCCCTCAGGGACAGACCAACACTGAAGCTTTCTTT.

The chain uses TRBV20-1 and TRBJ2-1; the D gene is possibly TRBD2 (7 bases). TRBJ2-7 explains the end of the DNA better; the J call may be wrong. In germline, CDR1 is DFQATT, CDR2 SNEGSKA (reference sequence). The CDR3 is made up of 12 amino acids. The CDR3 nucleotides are TGCAGTGCCGCACGGGGGGCAGATGAGCAGTACTTC. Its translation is CSAARGADEQYF.

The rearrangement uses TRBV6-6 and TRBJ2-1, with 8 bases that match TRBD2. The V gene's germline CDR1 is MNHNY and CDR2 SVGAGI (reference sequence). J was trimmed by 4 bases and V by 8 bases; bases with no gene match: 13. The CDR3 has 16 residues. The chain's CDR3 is CASYPSGGGVYNEQFF. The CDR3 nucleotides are TGTGCCAGCTACCCATCGGGGGGGGGAGTTTACAATGAGCAGTTCTTC.

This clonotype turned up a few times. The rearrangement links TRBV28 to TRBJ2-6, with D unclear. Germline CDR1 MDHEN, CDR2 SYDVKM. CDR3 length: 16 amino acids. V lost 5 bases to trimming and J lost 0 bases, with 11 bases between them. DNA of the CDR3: TGTGCCAGCAGTCCCCATGTGGGCTCTGGGGCCAACGTCCTGACTTTC. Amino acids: CASSPHVGSGANVLTF.

The DNA for the CDR3 is TGTGCCAGCAGCCCAAGCGGGGGAGGCGCCCTGAATGAGCAGTTCTTC. It translates to CASSPSGGGALNEQFF. J is TRBJ2-1 and V is TRBV3-1; 8 bases line up with TRBD2. CDR1 LGHDT and CDR2 YNNKEL come from the germline V gene (reference sequence). This CDR3 is 16 amino acids long. Trimming cost V 4 bases and J 7 bases; bases outside gene matches: 12.

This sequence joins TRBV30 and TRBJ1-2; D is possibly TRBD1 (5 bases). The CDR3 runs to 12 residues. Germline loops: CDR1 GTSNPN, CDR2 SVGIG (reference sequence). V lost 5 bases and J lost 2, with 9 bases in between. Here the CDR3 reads CAWDRDNYGYTF. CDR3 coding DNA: TGTGCCTGGGACCGGGACAACTATGGCTACACCTTC.

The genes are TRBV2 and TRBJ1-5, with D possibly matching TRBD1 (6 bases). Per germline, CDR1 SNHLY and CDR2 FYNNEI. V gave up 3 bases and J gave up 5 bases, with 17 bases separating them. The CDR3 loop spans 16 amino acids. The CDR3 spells CASSDGTPGGDQPQHF. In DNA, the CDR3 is TGTGCCAGCAGTGACGGGACACCGGGTGGGGATCAGCCCCAGCATTTT.

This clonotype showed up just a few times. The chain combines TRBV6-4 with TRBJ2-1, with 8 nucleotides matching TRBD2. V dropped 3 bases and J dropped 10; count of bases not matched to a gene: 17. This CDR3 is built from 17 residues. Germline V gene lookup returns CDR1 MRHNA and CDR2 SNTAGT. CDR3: CASSEKSGLAQLGEQFF. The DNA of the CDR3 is TGTGCCAGCAGTGAAAAGAGCGGACTAGCTCAACTGGGGGAGCAGTTCTTC.

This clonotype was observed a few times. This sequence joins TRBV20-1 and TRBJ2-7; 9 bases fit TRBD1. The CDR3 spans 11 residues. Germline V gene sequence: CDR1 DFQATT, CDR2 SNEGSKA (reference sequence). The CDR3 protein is CGTGTGYEQYF. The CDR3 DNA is TGCGGAACCGGGACAGGGTACGAGCAGTACTTC.

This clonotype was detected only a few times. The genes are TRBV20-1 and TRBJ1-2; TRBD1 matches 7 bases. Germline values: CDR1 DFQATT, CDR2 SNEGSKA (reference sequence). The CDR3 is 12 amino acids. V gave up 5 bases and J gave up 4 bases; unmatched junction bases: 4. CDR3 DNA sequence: TGCAGTGCTGTAACAGGGGTCTATGGCTACACCTTC. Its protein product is CSAVTGVYGYTF.

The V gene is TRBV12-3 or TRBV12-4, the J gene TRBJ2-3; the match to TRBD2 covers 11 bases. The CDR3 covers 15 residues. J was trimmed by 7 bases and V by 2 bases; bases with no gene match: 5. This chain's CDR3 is CASSLSTSGGHTQYF. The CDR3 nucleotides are TGTGCCAGCAGTTTATCTACTAGCGGGGGACATACGCAGTATTTT.

CDR3 region: CASSLGQGLTYQETQYF. As DNA, the CDR3 is TGTGCCAGCAGCCTAGGACAGGGATTAACGTACCAAGAGACCCAGTACTTC. The V call is TRBV7-9, the J call TRBJ2-5; 8 nucleotides line up with TRBD1. V shed 5 bases and J 0 bases; nucleotides not matched to a gene: 11. The CDR3 sequence is 17 residues long. CDR1 and CDR2 (germline): SEHNR, FQNEAQ (reference sequence).

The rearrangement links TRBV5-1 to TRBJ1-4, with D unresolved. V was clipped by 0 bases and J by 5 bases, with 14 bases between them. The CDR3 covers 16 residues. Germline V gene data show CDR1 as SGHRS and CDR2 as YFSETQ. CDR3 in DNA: TGCGCCAGCAGCTTGGCCATGGGTGTAACCAATGAAAAACTGTTTTTT. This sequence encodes CASSLAMGVTNEKLFF.

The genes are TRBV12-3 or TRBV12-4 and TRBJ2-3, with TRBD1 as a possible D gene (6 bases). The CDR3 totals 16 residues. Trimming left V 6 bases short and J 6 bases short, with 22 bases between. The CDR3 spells CASSLPGAGVWDTQYF. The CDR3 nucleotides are TGTGCCAGCAGCCTCCCCGGGGCAGGGGTTTGGGATACGCAGTATTTT.

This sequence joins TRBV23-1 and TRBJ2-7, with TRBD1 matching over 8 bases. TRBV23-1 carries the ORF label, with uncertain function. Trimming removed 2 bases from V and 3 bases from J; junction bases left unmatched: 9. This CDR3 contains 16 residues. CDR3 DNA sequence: TGCGCCAGCAGTCAACGGCAAGGACAGGGAGGCTACGAGCAGTACTTC. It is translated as CASSQRQGQGGYEQYF.

CDR3 protein: CASSIRQGGYTF. CDR3 nucleotide sequence: TGTGCCAGCAGCATCCGACAGGGGGGCTACACCTTC. The V gene is TRBV9, the J gene TRBJ1-2; 8 bases fit TRBD1. The CDR3 is 12 residues long. Germline trimming cut 4 bases from V and 8 bases from J; bases unmatched to any gene: 4. Per germline, CDR1 SGDLS and CDR2 YYNGEE.

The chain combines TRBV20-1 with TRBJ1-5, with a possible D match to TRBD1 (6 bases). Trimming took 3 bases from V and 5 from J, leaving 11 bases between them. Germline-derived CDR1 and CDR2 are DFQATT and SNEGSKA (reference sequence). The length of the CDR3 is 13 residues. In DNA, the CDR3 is TGCAGTGCTAGCCAGGGGATAGATCAGCCCCAGCATTTT. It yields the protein CSASQGIDQPQHF.

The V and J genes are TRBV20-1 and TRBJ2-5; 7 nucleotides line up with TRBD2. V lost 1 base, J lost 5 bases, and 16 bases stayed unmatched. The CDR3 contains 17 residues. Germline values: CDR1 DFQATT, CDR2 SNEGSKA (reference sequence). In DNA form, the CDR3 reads TGCAGTGCTAGAGGGGGAGGCGGGAGAGGTATATTGGAGACCCAGTACTTC. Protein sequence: CSARGGGGRGILETQYF.